The clone carrying this T cell receptor (beta chain) was observed a few times. There are 11 residues in the CDR3. Germline CDR1 and CDR2: GTSNPN and SVGIG (reference sequence). Trimming removed 4 bases from V and 7 bases from J, with 10 bases in between. The entry originates in a study of cytomegalovirus exposure and HLA in healthy donors. The PCR contained 60 Vbeta and 13 Jbeta primers. This table comes from immunoSEQ multiplex PCR, and its TCRdb copy is limited to in-frame clones, with some not included. This table holds around 130,000 clones, 73% found once. V is TRBV30 and J is TRBJ1-1; TRBD1 might be the D (5 bases). Sequencing input: PBMCs. This TCR was sampled from a woman in her thirties or forties in good health and CMV-seropositive. The CDR3 sequence: CAWTTDIEAFF. CDR3 nucleotides: TGTGCCTGGACTACGGACATTGAAGCTTTCTTT.